The 30 T cell receptor beta chains in this list originate from one sample, sequenced in a study of Ad26.COV2.S vaccination and SARS-CoV-2 variants. Some clones are missing from TCRdb's copy, which holds only in-frame ones; the method was immunoSEQ multiplex PCR. The top ten hold approximately 3.5% of the sample, which has 350,000 to 450,000 clones, roughly 84% seen once. Treatment: about 20 received Ad26.COV2.S at low or high dose, single or two shots; several received placebo; per-sample allocation not given. The study sampled participants on day 63 after the first vaccine or placebo injection. Sequences were derived from peripheral blood, sampled in a trial of Ad26.COV2.S vaccine versus placebo. These receptors came from a person aged 18-60 years who received the Ad26.COV2.S COVID-19 vaccine or a placebo.

V is TRBV27 and J is TRBJ2-6; maybe TRBD2 (5 bases). Between the trimmed V and J ends, which lost 2 bases and 0 bases, there was a span of 11 bases. Germline V CDR1 and CDR2: MNHEY, SMNVEV (reference sequence). The CDR3 is 17 residues long. The CDR3 sequence: CASSLLAEYSGANVLTF. The CDR3 DNA is TGTGCCAGCAGTTTACTAGCAGAGTACTCTGGGGCCAACGTCCTGACTTTC.

The rearrangement uses TRBV4-3 and TRBJ1-1; D is ambiguous. Germline V gene data show CDR1 as LGHNA and CDR2 as YSLEER. The CDR3 consists of 17 residues. V gave up 0 bases and J gave up 2 bases, with 16 bases separating them. The CDR3 region has the DNA TGCGCCAGCAGCCAAGAGCAAACCTTTGGCAGAAACACTGAAGCTTTCTTT. Translated, it gives CASSQEQTFGRNTEAFF.

This clone was detected a few times. The chain carries TRBV10-3 and TRBJ2-7; no clear D. V dropped 3 bases and J dropped 0 bases, with 15 bases sitting between them. Germline assignment: CDR1 ENHRY and CDR2 SYGVKD. This CDR3 has 16 residues. The CDR3 is CAISETKVQSSYEQYF. CDR3 coding DNA: TGTGCCATCAGTGAAACGAAGGTCCAGAGCTCCTACGAGCAGTACTTC.

V and J are TRBV27 and TRBJ1-5; 7 positions agree with TRBD1. Germline trimming cut 5 bases from V and 3 bases from J; bases unmatched to any gene: 16. The length of the CDR3 is 18 residues. Germline-derived CDR1 and CDR2 are MNHEY and SMNVEV (reference sequence). The CDR3 DNA is TGTGCCAGCAGTGCAAGGGACAGCCACTCTCCCCCCAATCAGCCCCAGCATTTT. It translates to CASSARDSHSPPNQPQHF.

The chain has TRBV29-1 and TRBJ2-1; D may be TRBD1 (6 bases). The germline V gene encodes CDR1 SQVTM and CDR2 ANQGSEA. The CDR3 loop spans 14 amino acids. V gave up 4 bases and J gave up 4 bases, with 14 bases separating them. This chain's CDR3 is CSVVQGSLYNEQFF. CDR3 DNA: TGCAGCGTTGTTCAGGGGTCACTTTACAATGAGCAGTTCTTC.

This chain connects TRBV18 to TRBJ1-1; D is undetermined. CDR3 length: 13 amino acids. Germline CDR1 reads KGHSH; CDR2 reads LQKENI. V gave up 2 bases and J gave up 1 base, with 5 bases separating them. CDR3 bases: TGTGCCAGCTCACCAGGAGAGAACACTGAAGCTTTCTTT. Protein product: CASSPGENTEAFF.

The chain uses TRBV2 and TRBJ1-6; D is uncertain. V lost 9 bases, J lost 10 bases, and 16 bases lay in between. The germline gives CDR1 SNHLY, CDR2 FYNNEI. CDR3 size: 13 residues. The CDR3 DNA is TGTGCCAGTGGTAATCAGGCGGGCTCACCCCTCCACTTT. This codes for CASGNQAGSPLHF.

The chain combines TRBV5-1 with TRBJ2-5, with D tentatively TRBD2 (6 bases). Per the germline V gene, CDR1 is SGHRS and CDR2 is YFSETQ. V was cut by 0 bases and J by 1 base, with 10 bases left in between. The CDR3 is 15 amino acids. The CDR3: CASSLVGDFQETQYF. CDR3 coding DNA: TGCGCCAGCAGCTTGGTGGGGGACTTCCAAGAGACCCAGTACTTC. Filled out from reference TRBV5-1 and TRBJ2-5, the complete variable domain reads KAGVTQTPRYLIKTRGQQVTLSCSPISGHRSVSWYQQTPGQGLQFLFEYFSETQRNKGNFPGRFSGRQFSNSRSEMNVSTLELGDSALYLCASSLVGDFQETQYFGPGTRLLVL.

As regards this clone: The same CDR3 arises from other DNA sequences in this sample as well. The chain couples TRBV9 to TRBJ2-7; D is unresolved. V was clipped by 0 bases and J by 0 bases, with 4 bases between them. The CDR3 has 13 amino acids. Germline CDR1 reads SGDLS; CDR2 reads YYNGEE. The CDR3 DNA is TGTGCCAGCAGCGTAGGCCTCTCCTACGAGCAGTACTTC. This sequence encodes CASSVGLSYEQYF. The full variable domain, its missing parts supplied by reference TRBV9 and TRBJ2-7, is DSGVTQTPKHLITATGQRVTLRCSPRSGDLSVYWYQQSLDQGLQFLIQYYNGEERAKGNILERFSAQQFPDLHSELNLSSLELGDSALYFCASSVGLSYEQYFGPGTRLTVT.

The J gene is TRBJ2-3, the V gene TRBV25-1, with TRBD1 as a possible D gene (6 bases). Germline assignment: CDR1 MGHDK and CDR2 SYGVNS. The ends were cut back, 2 bases at V and 1 base at J, with 10 bases in the middle. There are 15 residues in the CDR3. In DNA, the CDR3 is TGTGCCAGCAGTGAACAACAGGGAGGCACAGATACGCAGTATTTT. Translated, it gives CASSEQQGGTDTQYF.

The chain is built from TRBV5-5 and TRBJ2-5; D remains ambiguous. The germline gives CDR1 SGHKS, CDR2 YYEKEE (reference sequence). CDR3 size: 14 residues. The ends were cut back, 4 bases at V and 0 bases at J, with 10 bases in the middle. The CDR3 sequence is CASSARWNQETQYF. The CDR3 DNA sequence: TGTGCCAGCAGCGCCCGCTGGAACCAAGAGACCCAGTACTTC.

DNA of the CDR3: TGTGCCAGCAGCATCCTTGGGACAGGGCCTACTGAAGCTTTCTTT. The encoded protein is CASSILGTGPTEAFF. This chain uses TRBV14 with TRBJ1-1; 9 bases line up with TRBD1. Germline-derived CDR1 and CDR2 are SGHDN and FVKESK. With 5 bases clipped from V and 5 bases from J, the junction kept 9 bases outside the gene matches. This CDR3 comprises 15 residues.

V gene TRBV30 combines with J gene TRBJ2-6; TRBD1 agrees at 8 bases. J lost 0 bases, V lost 5 bases, and 6 bases had no gene match. This CDR3 region has 16 residues. CDR1 and CDR2 (germline): GTSNPN, SVGIG (reference sequence). This CDR3 reads CAWAGTGASGANVLTF. In nucleotides, the CDR3 is TGTGCCTGGGCCGGGACAGGCGCCTCTGGGGCCAACGTCCTGACTTTC.

The chain couples TRBV6-2 or TRBV6-3 to TRBJ1-1; no reliable D call. Trimming removed 2 bases at V and 8 bases at J, with 12 bases between. Germline V gene lookup returns CDR1 MNHEY and CDR2 SVGEGT. CDR3 length: 13 residues. The CDR3 DNA reads as TGTGCCAGCAGTTACGATCGGGCAGGCGAAGCTTTCTTT. Its translation: CASSYDRAGEAFF.

The chain has TRBV9 and TRBJ1-3; maybe TRBD1 (5 bases). CDR3 size: 16 residues. Germline assignment: CDR1 SGDLS and CDR2 YYNGEE. The V end was cut by 0 bases, the J end by 0 bases, with 10 bases between. The CDR3 nucleotides read TGTGCCAGCAGCGTAGCTGGTGACAGCTCTGGAAACACCATATATTTT. Translation gives CASSVAGDSSGNTIYF.

This sequence joins TRBV5-1 and TRBJ2-2, with TRBD2 matching over 9 bases. V trimming: 3 bases; J trimming: 0 bases; junction bases outside the gene matches: 6. Germline lookup yields CDR1 SGHRS and CDR2 YFSETQ. The CDR3 has 17 amino acids. The CDR3 DNA reads as TGCGCCAGCAGCTGGCTAGCGGGAAACGCGAACACCGGGGAGCTGTTTTTT. It codes for CASSWLAGNANTGELFF.

The chain is built from TRBV25-1 and TRBJ1-1; D remains unclear. V was trimmed by 0 bases and J by 1 base, leaving 18 bases between them. Per the germline V gene, CDR1 is MGHDK and CDR2 is SYGVNS. The CDR3 contains 18 residues. The CDR3 loop is CASSEYARRVIWNTEAFF. CDR3 coding DNA: TGTGCCAGCAGTGAATATGCCAGGAGGGTAATCTGGAACACTGAAGCTTTCTTT.

J is TRBJ1-2 and V is TRBV6-1; D gene ambiguous. The germline gives CDR1 MNHNS, CDR2 SASEGT. Trimming shortened V by 2 bases and J by 5 bases, and 6 bases separated the two germline ends. The CDR3 loop spans 12 amino acids. The CDR3 coding sequence is TGTGCCAGCAGTGAAAGCGGGTATGGCTACACCTTC. Its protein is CASSESGYGYTF.

The rearrangement joins TRBV6-2 or TRBV6-3 to TRBJ2-7, with D possibly matching TRBD1 (5 bases). This CDR3 is built from 15 residues. V lost 2 bases and J lost 6, with 17 bases in between. CDR1 MNHEY and CDR2 SVGEGT come from the germline V gene. The CDR3: CASSYTRRDGGEQYF. CDR3 coding DNA: TGTGCCAGCAGTTACACCCGCAGGGATGGCGGCGAGCAGTACTTC.

This clone appeared a single time. The chain couples TRBV28 to TRBJ1-5; 9 nucleotides agree with TRBD1. The germline CDR1 and CDR2 sequences are MDHEN and SYDVKM. Losses at the gene ends were 6 bases for V and 0 bases for J; bases not matched to a gene: 12. This CDR3 region has 18 residues. The CDR3 DNA reads TGTGCCAGCAGGAGGTACCGGGACAGGGTTTATAGCAATCAGCCCCAGCATTTT. This translates into CASRRYRDRVYSNQPQHF.

The chain combines TRBV6-6 with TRBJ1-1, with D perhaps TRBD1 (6 bases). Germline CDR1 and CDR2: MNHNY and SVGAGI (reference sequence). V was pared by 8 bases and J by 0 bases, with 10 bases between. This CDR3 contains 13 residues. The CDR3 region has the DNA TGTGCCAGCTCGGACAGAATGAACACTGAAGCTTTCTTT. Translating gives CASSDRMNTEAFF.

The genes are TRBV18 and TRBJ2-1; a possible D gene is TRBD2 (6 bases). This CDR3 comprises 15 residues. The germline V gene has CDR1 KGHSH and CDR2 LQKENI. Trimming removed 6 bases from V and 3 bases from J, with 15 bases in between. The CDR3: CASSPQSGSYNEQFF. The CDR3 region has the DNA TGTGCCAGCTCCCCCCAATCCGGGAGCTACAATGAGCAGTTCTTC.

This chain connects TRBV19 to TRBJ2-4; 7 bases align to TRBD2. Germline values: CDR1 LNHDA, CDR2 SQIVND (reference sequence). The CDR3 contains 15 residues. The J segment lost 9 bases and the V segment lost 9 bases, leaving 17 bases of the junction unmatched. The CDR3 region has the DNA TGTGCCAGCGCCGAGGCATCGGCGGGAGCGGTCATTCAGTACTTC. Translation: CASAEASAGAVIQYF.

This clone has only one observation. This chain's CDR3 is CAWSYGIQETQYF. The CDR3 DNA reads as TGTGCCTGGAGTTATGGCATCCAAGAGACCCAGTACTTC. The rearrangement joins TRBV30 to TRBJ2-5, with unresolved D. Trimming cost V 2 bases and J 1 base, with 8 bases left between them. The CDR3 sequence is 13 residues long. CDR1 is GTSNPN, CDR2 SVGIG, per germline (reference sequence).

This clone was observed at least ten times. The rearrangement links TRBV6-5 to TRBJ2-1; D tentatively reads TRBD1 or TRBD2 (5 bases each). Germline CDR1 MNHEY, CDR2 SVGAGI. The CDR3 has 15 amino acids. Trimming removed 2 bases at V and 7 bases at J, with 15 bases between. CDR3 sequence reads: CASSYERGRGNEQFF. CDR3 coding DNA: TGTGCCAGCAGTTACGAAAGGGGACGCGGAAATGAGCAGTTCTTC.

The chain is built from TRBV7-6 and TRBJ1-4; 7 bases fit TRBD1. Germline V gene data show CDR1 as SGHVS and CDR2 as FNYEAQ. This CDR3 has 16 residues. The junction had 6 bases not matched to a gene; V was cut back by 0 bases and J by 5 bases. CDR3 nucleotide sequence: TGTGCCAGCAGCTTAGCGATAGGGGGCCTAAATGAAAAACTGTTTTTT. Protein product: CASSLAIGGLNEKLFF.

The chain couples TRBV2 to TRBJ2-7; 7 bases agree with TRBD2. Trimming removed 7 bases from V and 1 base from J; junction bases left unmatched: 10. The CDR3 runs 15 residues. CDR1 and CDR2 (germline): SNHLY, FYNNEI. CDR3 DNA: TGTGCCAGCATGGGACTATCCGCGGTATCCTACGAGCAGTACTTC. Amino acid sequence: CASMGLSAVSYEQYF. Variable domain in full (rest from reference TRBV2 and TRBJ2-7): EPEVTQTPSHQVTQMGQEVILRCVPISNHLYFYWYRQILGQKVEFLVSFYNNEISEKSEIFDDQFSVERPDGSNFTLKIRSTKLEDSAMYFCASMGLSAVSYEQYFGPGTRLTVT.

Concerning this clone: Other DNA sequences in the sample encode the same CDR3. This chain joins TRBV30 and TRBJ2-7; D is possibly TRBD1 or TRBD2 (6 bases each). CDR1 and CDR2 (germline): GTSNPN, SVGIG (reference sequence). The length of the CDR3 is 13 residues. Between the trimmed V and J ends, which lost 0 bases and 2 bases, there was a span of 8 bases. The CDR3 protein is CAWSVGGPYEQYF. CDR3 nucleotides: TGTGCCTGGAGTGTTGGGGGGCCCTACGAGCAGTACTTC.

The rearrangement links TRBV6-2 or TRBV6-3 to TRBJ1-2; D unclear. The germline gives CDR1 MNHEY, CDR2 SVGEGT. The CDR3 consists of 11 residues. Trimming took 2 bases from V and 8 from J, leaving 6 bases between them. The CDR3 protein is CASSYDRGYTF. CDR3 in DNA: TGTGCCAGCAGTTACGATCGGGGCTACACCTTC.

Only one count was recorded for this clone. This chain joins TRBV28 and TRBJ1-2, with TRBD1 identical over 7 bases. Per germline, CDR1 MDHEN and CDR2 SYDVKM. V was pared by 5 bases and J by 11 bases, with 11 bases of the junction left unmatched. The CDR3 sequence is 13 residues long. CDR3 sequence (DNA): TGTGCCAGCAGTCTCTCCCTAGACAGGGATTACACCTTC. Its translation is CASSLSLDRDYTF.